The rows below give T cell receptor beta chains drawn from one sample of a study of cytomegalovirus exposure and HLA in healthy donors. Assay used: immunoSEQ multiplex PCR; TCRdb lists only in-frame clones, some missing. This sample has about 130,000 clones, with 70% to 85% found just once. The sample taken for sequencing was PBMCs. The receptors derive from a boy aged 5 to 17 in good health and CMV-seronegative. CDR3s include the opening cysteine and the closing phenylalanine or tryptophan. A D gene is named only where the DNA matches it firmly. Size values are once, few and many counts, or a class for expanded clones, and some rows have none.

cdr3_aa: CASSARQGANTEAFF
v_call: TRBV7-9
clone_size: few
j_call: TRBJ1-1
d_call: TRBD1

cdr3_aa: CAWSRGNEKLFF
v_call: TRBV30
clone_size: NA
j_call: TRBJ1-4
d_call: NA

cdr3_aa: CSVHRVMNTEAFF
v_call: TRBV29-1
clone_size: NA
j_call: TRBJ1-1
d_call: NA

cdr3_aa: CASSGQNTDTQYF
v_call: TRBV27
clone_size: few
j_call: TRBJ2-3
d_call: NA

cdr3_aa: CAWSVRALGQSEAFF
v_call: TRBV30
clone_size: few
j_call: TRBJ1-1
d_call: NA

cdr3_aa: CSAREDDEKLFF
v_call: TRBV29-1
clone_size: few
j_call: TRBJ1-4
d_call: NA

cdr3_aa: CASSAVAGYTF
v_call: TRBV6-1
clone_size: NA
j_call: TRBJ1-2
d_call: NA

cdr3_aa: CASSLAGGYIYEQYF
v_call: TRBV11-1
clone_size: few
j_call: TRBJ2-7
d_call: NA

cdr3_aa: CAWSVPRVDNSPLHF
v_call: TRBV30
clone_size: few
j_call: TRBJ1-6
d_call: NA

cdr3_aa: CASSVGTGLQYGYTF
v_call: TRBV5-1
clone_size: NA
j_call: TRBJ1-2
d_call: TRBD1

cdr3_aa: CASSVATGLAIEQFF
v_call: TRBV9
clone_size: NA
j_call: TRBJ2-1
d_call: TRBD2

cdr3_aa: CASSSEQAAADSPLHF
v_call: TRBV7-6
clone_size: NA
j_call: TRBJ1-6
d_call: NA

cdr3_aa: CASSHIHRTEGYTF
v_call: TRBV5-4
clone_size: NA
j_call: TRBJ1-2
d_call: NA

cdr3_aa: CASSLPQGLNTEAFF
v_call: TRBV5-4
clone_size: NA
j_call: TRBJ1-1
d_call: NA

cdr3_aa: CASSSHLAGGPREQFF
v_call: TRBV4-1
clone_size: NA
j_call: TRBJ2-1
d_call: TRBD2

cdr3_aa: CAISGSGSRNNEQFF
v_call: TRBV10-3
clone_size: NA
j_call: TRBJ2-1
d_call: TRBD2

cdr3_aa: CASSTTVQETQYF
v_call: TRBV19
clone_size: NA
j_call: TRBJ2-5
d_call: NA

cdr3_aa: CASSLVRGGTSEVDEQFF
v_call: TRBV7-6
clone_size: NA
j_call: TRBJ2-1
d_call: TRBD2

cdr3_aa: CASSQSVAGVSNEQFF
v_call: TRBV16
clone_size: NA
j_call: TRBJ2-1
d_call: TRBD2

cdr3_aa: CASKEVAGDQYEQYF
v_call: TRBV19
clone_size: NA
j_call: TRBJ2-7
d_call: TRBD2

cdr3_aa: CASSGSGEQFF
v_call: TRBV7-9
clone_size: NA
j_call: TRBJ2-1
d_call: NA

cdr3_aa: CAWSLAPNEQFF
v_call: TRBV30
clone_size: NA
j_call: TRBJ2-1
d_call: NA

cdr3_aa: CASSQATGNTEAFF
v_call: TRBV4-3
clone_size: NA
j_call: TRBJ1-1
d_call: NA

cdr3_aa: CAWSFGQYGYTF
v_call: TRBV30
clone_size: few
j_call: TRBJ1-2
d_call: NA

cdr3_aa: CSVVVPGWALGQYF
v_call: TRBV29-1
clone_size: NA
j_call: TRBJ2-7
d_call: NA

cdr3_aa: CAWDPGTSNEQFF
v_call: TRBV30
clone_size: NA
j_call: TRBJ2-1
d_call: TRBD2

cdr3_aa: CASRGVTSGSQIIEQFF
v_call: TRBV4-3
clone_size: NA
j_call: TRBJ2-1
d_call: TRBD2

cdr3_aa: CASSLGLDGYNEQFF
v_call: TRBV5-4
clone_size: NA
j_call: TRBJ2-1
d_call: NA

cdr3_aa: CASSSKTSEGGDTQYF
v_call: TRBV5-1
clone_size: once
j_call: TRBJ2-3
d_call: TRBD2

cdr3_aa: CASSSQTGPYNEQFF
v_call: TRBV9
clone_size: NA
j_call: TRBJ2-1
d_call: TRBD1

cdr3_aa: CASSLWVGGDEKLFF
v_call: TRBV5-1
clone_size: NA
j_call: TRBJ1-4
d_call: TRBD1

cdr3_aa: CAWSVLAGGTDTQYF
v_call: TRBV30
clone_size: few
j_call: TRBJ2-3
d_call: TRBD2

cdr3_aa: CASSQGQTPFSGANVLTF
v_call: TRBV4-1
clone_size: NA
j_call: TRBJ2-6
d_call: TRBD1

cdr3_aa: CASSSAAGQGEYTIYF
v_call: TRBV7-7
clone_size: once
j_call: TRBJ1-3
d_call: TRBD1

cdr3_aa: CSVETGGYTF
v_call: TRBV29-1
clone_size: NA
j_call: TRBJ1-2
d_call: NA